This TCR beta chain was found in a study of shared clonotypes between healthy human individuals. Method: immunoSEQ multiplex PCR; TCRdb's copy keeps in-frame clones and lacks some. In the table there are hundreds of thousands of clones, roughly 96% of which are singletons. The CDR3 has 14 residues. The germline V and J ends were trimmed by 1 base and 2 bases, with 9 bases remaining between them. Germline V gene sequence: CDR1 SGHDN, CDR2 FVKESK. The naive CD8 population came from CD45RO-negative cells selected for CCR7, without terminally differentiated effector memory CD45RA+ cells. The clonotype was recovered from a woman in her twenties or thirties in good health. The sequencing input was naive CD8+ T cells sorted from blood. V and J are TRBV14 and TRBJ2-7; D ambiguous. As DNA, the CDR3 is TGTGCCAGCAGCCAAGTTCGTGGACCCTACGAGCAGTACTTC. This encodes CASSQVRGPYEQYF.